The present entry profiles one T cell receptor beta chain with its context. Its cognate antigen is unknown. The CDR3 is 14 amino acids. Per the germline V gene, CDR1 is MNHEY and CDR2 is SMNVEV (reference sequence). V trimming: 3 bases; J trimming: 6 bases; junction bases outside the gene matches: 3. The record originates from a study of cytomegalovirus exposure and HLA in healthy donors. Notes on the study in general: Altogether, 164 TCR beta chains were recorded as cytomegalovirus-associated.

Data came from immunoSEQ multiplex PCR; TCRdb stores just in-frame clones and leaves some out. The table records about 220,000 clones, 87% of them present only once. The sequence came from a man in his late teens or twenties in good health and CMV-seronegative. Sequencing used PBMCs. V usage is TRBV27 and J usage is TRBJ2-2; 8 nucleotides line up with TRBD1. DNA for the CDR3: TGTGCCAGCAGTTTCTTACAGGGGGCCGGGGAGCTGTTTTTT. Translation gives CASSFLQGAGELFF.